Listed below are T cell receptor beta chains from one sample, sequenced in a study of human T cells and chemical hapten exposure. TCRdb re-analysed the RACE reads in MiXCR, keeping a single row per CDR3 protein. Found here are roughly 380,000 distinct CDR3 sequences, roughly 5% of them singletons; the top ten hold about 2.5%. The sample was whole blood, taken in connection with sensitization to the hapten diphenylcyclopropenone (DPC). Every receptor here comes from a woman aged 45-65 years with alopecia areata. Some clones in this sample may be carry-over from other donors' samples. CDR3s include the opening cysteine and the closing phenylalanine or tryptophan. The D gene is left open where the match is weak. Where a row states a size, it is once, few, many or the class of an expanded clone; other rows omit it.

D gene	V gene	J gene	clone size	CDR3 protein	CDR3 DNA
-	TRBV5-1	TRBJ2-3	-	CASRLRDTDTQYF	TGCGCCAGCAGACTAAGGGACACAGATACGCAGTATTTT
-	TRBV29-1	TRBJ2-7	-	CSARGGAEQYF	TGCAGCGCAAGGGGGGGGGCCGAGCAGTACTTC
TRBD2	TRBV7-2	TRBJ2-7	many	CASSSWTSSDEQYF	TGTGCCAGCAGCTCGTGGACTAGCAGCGACGAGCAGTACTTC
TRBD2	TRBV7-2	TRBJ2-5	-	CASSLAGGASETQYF	TGTGCCAGCAGCTTAGCGGGAGGGGCTTCAGAGACCCAGTACTTC
-	TRBV5-5	TRBJ2-7	many	CASSFGAGVYEQYF	TGTGCCAGCAGCTTCGGGGCAGGGGTTTACGAGCAGTACTTC
-	TRBV2	TRBJ1-1	few	CASSETPSLNTEAFF	TGTGCCAGCAGTGAAACCCCATCCTTGAACACTGAAGCTTTCTTT
TRBD2	TRBV10-2	TRBJ2-3	few	CASSGSGGATDTQYF	TGCGCCAGCAGTGGTAGCGGGGGGGCTACAGATACGCAGTATTTT
-	TRBV21-1	TRBJ1-4	few	CASSKAGGTNEKLFF	TGTGCCAGCAGCAAAGCCGGGGGGACTAATGAAAAACTGTTTTTT
TRBD1	TRBV10-3	TRBJ2-7	many	CAISEDTGGLYF	TGTGCCATCAGTGAAGACACAGGGGGTCTGTACTTC
-	TRBV5-1	TRBJ1-1	-	CASSRLAAGALMNTEAFF	TGCGCCAGCAGCCGCTTGGCGGCCGGAGCCTTAATGAACACTGAAGCTTTCTTT
-	TRBV4-1	TRBJ1-3	-	CASSQDETANSGNTIYF	TGCGCCAGCAGCCAAGATGAAACGGCGAACTCTGGAAACACCATATATTTT
-	TRBV12-3/TRBV12-4	TRBJ2-3	-	CASSLLAASYTDTQYF	TGTGCCAGCAGTTTGTTAGCGGCTTCCTACACAGATACGCAGTATTTT
-	TRBV11-2	TRBJ2-1	few	CASSTKGAVSSYNEQFF	TGTGCCAGCAGCACAAAGGGAGCTGTGAGCTCCTACAATGAGCAGTTCTTC
-	TRBV15	TRBJ2-5	-	CATGPGQQETQYF	TGTGCCACCGGGCCAGGGCAGCAAGAGACCCAGTACTTC
-	TRBV7-6	TRBJ1-2	few	CASSSRSGRDYGYTF	TGTGCCAGCAGCTCTCGATCAGGGCGCGACTATGGCTACACCTTC
-	TRBV29-1	TRBJ2-5	many	CSVEEQKTQYF	TGCAGCGTTGAAGAACAGAAGACCCAGTACTTC
-	TRBV14	TRBJ2-4	-	CAISQGERERQYF	TGTGCCATCAGCCAAGGGGAACGAGAGAGGCAGTACTTC
-	TRBV7-8	TRBJ2-4	few	CASTTRAKNIQYF	TGTGCCAGCACCACGCGGGCCAAAAACATTCAGTACTTC
-	TRBV20-1	TRBJ2-7	-	CSAPLWGALYEQYF	TGCAGTGCTCCCCTTTGGGGGGCCCTCTACGAGCAGTACTTC
TRBD1	TRBV20-1	TRBJ2-5	many	CSAGTETGGSETQYF	TGCAGTGCTGGGACTGAGACAGGGGGGTCGGAGACCCAGTACTTC
-	TRBV10-3	TRBJ2-3	many	CAISKEGGRTDTQYF	TGTGCCATCAGTAAGGAGGGCGGTAGAACAGATACGCAGTATTTT
-	TRBV6-5	TRBJ1-2	many	CASSSRTYGYTF	TGTGCCAGCAGCTCCCGGACCTATGGCTACACCTTC
-	TRBV11-2	TRBJ1-1	-	CASSSPVRGPEAFF	TGTGCCAGCAGCAGCCCGGTCCGGGGGCCTGAAGCTTTCTTT
-	TRBV11-2	TRBJ2-1	many	CASSYGIPGEQFF	TGTGCCAGCAGCTATGGGATTCCGGGTGAGCAGTTCTTC
-	TRBV2	TRBJ2-3	few	CASSGGPGLTDTQYF	TGTGCCAGCAGTGGGGGTCCGGGCCTCACAGATACGCAGTATTTT
-	TRBV29-1	TRBJ1-2	many	CSVELGSYGYTF	TGCAGCGTTGAGTTGGGTTCCTATGGCTACACCTTC
-	TRBV5-6	TRBJ2-3	many	CASSLVRASSTDTQYF	TGTGCCAGCAGCTTGGTCAGGGCGTCTAGCACAGATACGCAGTATTTT
TRBD1	TRBV6-5	TRBJ2-2	-	CASSLDRGVLNTGELFF	TGTGCCAGCAGTTTGGACAGGGGGGTCCTAAACACCGGGGAGCTGTTTTTT